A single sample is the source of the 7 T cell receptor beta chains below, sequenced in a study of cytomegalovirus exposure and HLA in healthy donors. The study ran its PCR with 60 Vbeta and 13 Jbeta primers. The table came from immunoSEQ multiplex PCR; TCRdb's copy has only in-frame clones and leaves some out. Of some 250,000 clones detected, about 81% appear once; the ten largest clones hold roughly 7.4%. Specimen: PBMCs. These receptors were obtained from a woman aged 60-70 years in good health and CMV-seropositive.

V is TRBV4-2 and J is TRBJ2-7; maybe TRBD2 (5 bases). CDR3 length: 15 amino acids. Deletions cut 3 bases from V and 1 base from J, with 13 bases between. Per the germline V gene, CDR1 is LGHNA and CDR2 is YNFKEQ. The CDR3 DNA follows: TGTGCCAGCAGCCAGGCCCGGTGGGAGTCCTACGAGCAGTACTTC. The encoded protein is CASSQARWESYEQYF.

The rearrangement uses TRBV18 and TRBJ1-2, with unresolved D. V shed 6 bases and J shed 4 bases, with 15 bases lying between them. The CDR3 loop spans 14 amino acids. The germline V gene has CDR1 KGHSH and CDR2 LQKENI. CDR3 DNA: TGTGCCAGCTCTTCCGACGGGGAGACCTATGGCTACACCTTC. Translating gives CASSSDGETYGYTF.

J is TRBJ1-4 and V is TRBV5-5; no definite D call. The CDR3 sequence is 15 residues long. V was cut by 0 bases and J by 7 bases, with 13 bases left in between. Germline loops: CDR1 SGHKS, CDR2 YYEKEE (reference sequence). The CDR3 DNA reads TGTGCCAGCAGCTTGGCCCGGGGTCGGGGTGAAAAACTGTTTTTT. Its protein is CASSLARGRGEKLFF.

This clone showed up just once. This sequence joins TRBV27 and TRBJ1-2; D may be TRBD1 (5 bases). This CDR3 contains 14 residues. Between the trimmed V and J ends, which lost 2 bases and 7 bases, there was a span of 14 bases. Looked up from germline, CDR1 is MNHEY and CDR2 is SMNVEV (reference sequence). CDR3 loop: CASSLQGLDRGYTF. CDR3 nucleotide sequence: TGTGCCAGCAGTTTACAGGGTCTTGACCGTGGCTACACCTTC.

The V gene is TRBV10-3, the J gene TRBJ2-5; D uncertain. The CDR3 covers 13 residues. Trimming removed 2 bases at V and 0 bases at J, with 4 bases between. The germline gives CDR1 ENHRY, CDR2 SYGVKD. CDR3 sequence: CAISEGYQETQYF. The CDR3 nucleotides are TGTGCCATCAGTGAGGGCTACCAAGAGACCCAGTACTTC.

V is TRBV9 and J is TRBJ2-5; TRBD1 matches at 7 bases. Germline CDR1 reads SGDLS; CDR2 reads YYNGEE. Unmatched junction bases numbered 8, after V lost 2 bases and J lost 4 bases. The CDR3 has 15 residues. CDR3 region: CASSVLQGSGETQYF. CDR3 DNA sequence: TGTGCCAGCAGCGTGTTACAGGGGTCAGGAGAGACCCAGTACTTC. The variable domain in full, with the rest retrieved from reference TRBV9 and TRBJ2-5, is DSGVTQTPKHLITATGQRVTLRCSPRSGDLSVYWYQQSLDQGLQFLIQYYNGEERAKGNILERFSAQQFPDLHSELNLSSLELGDSALYFCASSVLQGSGETQYFGPGTRLLVL.

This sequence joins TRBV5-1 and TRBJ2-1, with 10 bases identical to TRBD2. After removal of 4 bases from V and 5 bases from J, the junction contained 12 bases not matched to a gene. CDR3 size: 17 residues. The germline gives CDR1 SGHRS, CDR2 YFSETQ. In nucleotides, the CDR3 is TGCGCCAGCAGCGCCTCGTTAGCGGGAGGAGGAAACAATGAGCAGTTCTTC. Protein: CASSASLAGGGNNEQFF.